This paragraph reports one T cell receptor beta chain. The data are from a study of blood T cell repertoires in COVID-19. Per germline, CDR1 KGHSH and CDR2 LQKENI. Trimming shortened V by 4 bases and J by 3 bases, and 7 bases separated the two germline ends. The CDR3 runs 14 residues. The assay was immunoSEQ multiplex PCR, and TCRdb's table has in-frame clones only and misses some. This sample carries about 380,000 clones, roughly 85% of them seen once, and the ten largest clones take 3% to 4%. Specimen: peripheral blood. This chain uses TRBV18 with TRBJ1-6; D gene ambiguous. The sequence came from a young woman with acute or convalescent COVID-19. CDR3 nucleotides: TGTGCCAGCTCACGGAGAAACTATAATTCACCCCTCCACTTT. Translated: CASSRRNYNSPLHF.